Below are 5 T cell receptor beta chains sequenced from a single sample in a study of Ad26.COV2.S vaccination and SARS-CoV-2 variants. Generated by immunoSEQ multiplex PCR, the TCRdb table keeps only in-frame clones and is missing some. Of more than 300,000 clones listed, about 82% were seen once; the top ten hold under 2.5%. The treatment here: over 15 received Ad26.COV2.S at low or high dose, single or two shots; several received placebo; per-sample allocation not given. Sampling happened 63 days after the first vaccine or placebo injection. The sequencing used peripheral blood, collected in a trial of Ad26.COV2.S vaccine versus placebo. Source of these receptors: a person between 18 and 65 years old who received the Ad26.COV2.S COVID-19 vaccine or a placebo.

This chain joins TRBV5-4 and TRBJ2-7; the match to TRBD1 covers 7 bases. The J segment lost 1 base and the V segment lost 4 bases, leaving 5 bases of the junction unmatched. In germline, CDR1 is SGHNT, CDR2 YYREEE (reference sequence). This CDR3 is 14 amino acids long. The CDR3 region is CASSRDSYSYEQYF. The DNA for the CDR3 is TGTGCCAGCAGCCGGGACAGCTATTCCTACGAGCAGTACTTC.

V usage is TRBV5-1 and J usage is TRBJ2-7; D is unresolved. Trimming stripped 0 bases from V and 0 bases from J, with 10 bases between. CDR3 size: 15 residues. Germline V lookup: CDR1 SGHRS, CDR2 YFSETQ. The CDR3 reads CASSLERYLSYEQYF. In DNA, the CDR3 is TGCGCCAGCAGCTTGGAACGGTACCTCTCCTACGAGCAGTACTTC.

In this sample, this clone turned up a few times. V and J are TRBV5-5 and TRBJ2-7, with 7 nucleotides matching TRBD1. Germline-derived CDR1 and CDR2 are SGHKS and YYEKEE (reference sequence). The CDR3 runs to 14 residues. V lost 3 bases, J lost 3 bases, and 6 bases stayed unmatched. CDR3 in amino acids: CASSWGTVNYEQYF. CDR3 sequence (DNA): TGTGCCAGCAGCTGGGGGACAGTAAACTACGAGCAGTACTTC.

This chain joins TRBV3-1 (or the pseudogene TRBV3-2) and TRBJ2-5; D ambiguous. Germline CDR1 reads LGHDT; CDR2 reads YNNKEL (reference sequence). The CDR3 has 14 residues. V was clipped by 3 bases and J by 2 bases, with 10 bases between them. The CDR3 DNA is TGTGCCAGCAGCCACAGACGTACGCAAGAGACCCAGTACTTC. It translates to CASSHRRTQETQYF.

This clone was seen many times. The chain has TRBV7-2 and TRBJ2-2; D possibly corresponds to TRBD2 (6 bases). This CDR3 contains 14 residues. V shed 3 bases and J shed 3 bases, with 8 bases lying between them. The germline V gene encodes CDR1 SGHTA and CDR2 FQGNSA. This CDR3 is CASSFSGDTGELFF. CDR3 nucleotide sequence: TGTGCCAGCAGCTTCTCGGGGGACACCGGGGAGCTGTTTTTT.